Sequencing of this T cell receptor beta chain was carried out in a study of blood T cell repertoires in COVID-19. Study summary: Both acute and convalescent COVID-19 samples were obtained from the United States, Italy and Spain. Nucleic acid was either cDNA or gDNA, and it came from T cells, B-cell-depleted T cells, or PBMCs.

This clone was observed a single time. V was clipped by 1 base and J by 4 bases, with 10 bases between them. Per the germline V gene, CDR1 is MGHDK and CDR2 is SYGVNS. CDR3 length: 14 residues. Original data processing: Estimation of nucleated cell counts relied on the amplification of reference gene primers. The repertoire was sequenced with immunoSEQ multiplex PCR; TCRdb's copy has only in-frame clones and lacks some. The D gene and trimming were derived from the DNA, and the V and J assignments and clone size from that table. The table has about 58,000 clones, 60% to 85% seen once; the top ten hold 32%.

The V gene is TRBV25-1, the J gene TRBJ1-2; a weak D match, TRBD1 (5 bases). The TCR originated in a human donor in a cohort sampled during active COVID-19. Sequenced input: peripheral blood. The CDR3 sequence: CASSEFGGGYGYTF. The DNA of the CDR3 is TGTGCCAGCAGTGAATTCGGGGGGGGCTATGGCTACACCTTC.